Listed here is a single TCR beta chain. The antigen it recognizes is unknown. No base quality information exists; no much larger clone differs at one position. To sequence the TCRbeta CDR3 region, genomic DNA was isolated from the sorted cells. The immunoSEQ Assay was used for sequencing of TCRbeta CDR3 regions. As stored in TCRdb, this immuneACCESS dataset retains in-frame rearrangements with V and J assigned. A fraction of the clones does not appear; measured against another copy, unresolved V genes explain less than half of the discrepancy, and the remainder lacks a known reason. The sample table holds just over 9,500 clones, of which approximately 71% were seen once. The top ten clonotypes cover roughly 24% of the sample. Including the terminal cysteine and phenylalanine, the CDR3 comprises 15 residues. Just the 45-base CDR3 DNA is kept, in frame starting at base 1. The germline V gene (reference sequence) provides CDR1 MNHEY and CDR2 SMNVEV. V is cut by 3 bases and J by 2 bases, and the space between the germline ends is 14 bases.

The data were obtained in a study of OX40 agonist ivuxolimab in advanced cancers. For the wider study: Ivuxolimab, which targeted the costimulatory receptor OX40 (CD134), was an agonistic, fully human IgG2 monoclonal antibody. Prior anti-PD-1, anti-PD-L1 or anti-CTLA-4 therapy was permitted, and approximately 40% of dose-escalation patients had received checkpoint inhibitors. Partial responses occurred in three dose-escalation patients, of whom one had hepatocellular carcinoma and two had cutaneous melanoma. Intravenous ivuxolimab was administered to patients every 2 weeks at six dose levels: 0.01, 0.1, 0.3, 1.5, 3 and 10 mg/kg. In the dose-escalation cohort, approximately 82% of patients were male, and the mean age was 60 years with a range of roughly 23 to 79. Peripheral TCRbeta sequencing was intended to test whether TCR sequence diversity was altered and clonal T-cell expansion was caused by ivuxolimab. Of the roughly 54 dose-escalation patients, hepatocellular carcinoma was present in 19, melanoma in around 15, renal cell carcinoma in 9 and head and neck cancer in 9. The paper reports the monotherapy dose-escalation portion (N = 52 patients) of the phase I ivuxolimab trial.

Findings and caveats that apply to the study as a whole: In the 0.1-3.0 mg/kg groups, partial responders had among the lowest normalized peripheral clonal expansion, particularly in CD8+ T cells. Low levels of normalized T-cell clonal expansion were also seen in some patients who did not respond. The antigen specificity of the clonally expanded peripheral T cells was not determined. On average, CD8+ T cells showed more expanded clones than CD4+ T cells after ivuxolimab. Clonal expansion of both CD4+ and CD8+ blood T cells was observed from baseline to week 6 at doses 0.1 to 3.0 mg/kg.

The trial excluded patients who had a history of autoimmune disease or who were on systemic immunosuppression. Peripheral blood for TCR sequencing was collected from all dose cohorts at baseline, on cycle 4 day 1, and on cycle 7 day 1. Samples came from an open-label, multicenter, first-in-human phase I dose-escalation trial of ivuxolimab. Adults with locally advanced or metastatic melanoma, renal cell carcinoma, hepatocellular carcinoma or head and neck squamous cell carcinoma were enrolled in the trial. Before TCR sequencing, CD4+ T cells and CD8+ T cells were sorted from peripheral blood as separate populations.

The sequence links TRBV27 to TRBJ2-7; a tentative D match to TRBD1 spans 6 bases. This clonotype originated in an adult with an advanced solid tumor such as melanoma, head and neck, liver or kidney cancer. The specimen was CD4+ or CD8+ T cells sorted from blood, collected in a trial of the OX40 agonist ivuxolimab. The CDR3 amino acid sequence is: CASSLTAGATYEQYF. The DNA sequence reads TGTGCCAGCAGTTTGACGGCAGGGGCGACCTACGAGCAGTACTTC.